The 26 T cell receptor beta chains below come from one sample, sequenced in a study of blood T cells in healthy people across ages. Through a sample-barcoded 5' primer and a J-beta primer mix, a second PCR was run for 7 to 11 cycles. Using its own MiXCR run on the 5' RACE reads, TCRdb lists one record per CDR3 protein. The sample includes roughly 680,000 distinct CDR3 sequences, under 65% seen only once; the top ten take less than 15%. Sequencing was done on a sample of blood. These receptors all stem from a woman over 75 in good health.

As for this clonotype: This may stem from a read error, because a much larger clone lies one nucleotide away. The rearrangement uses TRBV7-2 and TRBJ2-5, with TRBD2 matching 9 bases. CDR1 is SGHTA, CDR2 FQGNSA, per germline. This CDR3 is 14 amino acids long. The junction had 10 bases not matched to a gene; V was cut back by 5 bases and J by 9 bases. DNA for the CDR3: TGTGCCAGCAGCCCACACGGGGCGGGGGGGGCCCAGTACTTC. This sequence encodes CASSPHGAGGAQYF.

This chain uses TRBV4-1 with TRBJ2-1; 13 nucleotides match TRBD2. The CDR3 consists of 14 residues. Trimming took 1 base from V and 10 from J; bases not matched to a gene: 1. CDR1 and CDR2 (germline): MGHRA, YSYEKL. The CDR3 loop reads CASSQGTSGGEQFF. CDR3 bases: TGCGCCAGCAGCCAAGGGACTAGCGGGGGAGAGCAGTTCTTC.

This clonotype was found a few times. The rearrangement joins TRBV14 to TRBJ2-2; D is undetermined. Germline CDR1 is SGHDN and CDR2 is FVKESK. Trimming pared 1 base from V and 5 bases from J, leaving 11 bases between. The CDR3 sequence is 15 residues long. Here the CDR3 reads CASSQVYTKTGELFF. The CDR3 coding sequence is TGTGCCAGCAGCCAAGTTTACACCAAGACCGGGGAGCTGTTTTTT. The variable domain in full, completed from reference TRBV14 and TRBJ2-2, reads EAGVTQFPSHSVIEKGQTVTLRCDPISGHDNLYWYRRVMGKEIKFLLHFVKESKQDESGMPNNRFLAERTGGTYSTLKVQPAELEDSGVYFCASSQVYTKTGELFFGEGSRLTVL.

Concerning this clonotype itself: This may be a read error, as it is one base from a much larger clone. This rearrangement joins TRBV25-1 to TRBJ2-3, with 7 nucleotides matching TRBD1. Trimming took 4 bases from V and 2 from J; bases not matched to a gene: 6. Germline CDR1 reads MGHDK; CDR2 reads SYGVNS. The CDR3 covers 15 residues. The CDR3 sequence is CASSGNRGITDTQYF. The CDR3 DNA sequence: TGTGCCAGCAGTGGGAACAGGGGTATCACAGATACGCAGTATTTT.

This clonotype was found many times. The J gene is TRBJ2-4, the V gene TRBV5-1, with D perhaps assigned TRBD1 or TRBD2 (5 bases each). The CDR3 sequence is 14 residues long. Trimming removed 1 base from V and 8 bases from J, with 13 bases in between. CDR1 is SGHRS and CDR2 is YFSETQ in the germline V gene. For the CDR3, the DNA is TGCGCCAGCAGCTTGACGGGGCAGGGAGACATTCAGTACTTC. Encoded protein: CASSLTGQGDIQYF.

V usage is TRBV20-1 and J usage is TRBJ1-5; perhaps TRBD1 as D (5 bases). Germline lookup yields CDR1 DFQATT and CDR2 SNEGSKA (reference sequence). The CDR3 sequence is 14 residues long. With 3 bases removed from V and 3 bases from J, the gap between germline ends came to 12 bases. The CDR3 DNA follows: TGCAGTGCTAGTCCGGGGGTCGACAATCAGCCCCAGCATTTT. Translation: CSASPGVDNQPQHF.

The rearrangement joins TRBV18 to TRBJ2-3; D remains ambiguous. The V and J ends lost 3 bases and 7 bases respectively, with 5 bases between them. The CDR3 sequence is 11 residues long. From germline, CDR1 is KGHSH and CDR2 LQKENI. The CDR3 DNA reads TGTGCCAGCTCACCTTCATATACGCAGTATTTT. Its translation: CASSPSYTQYF.

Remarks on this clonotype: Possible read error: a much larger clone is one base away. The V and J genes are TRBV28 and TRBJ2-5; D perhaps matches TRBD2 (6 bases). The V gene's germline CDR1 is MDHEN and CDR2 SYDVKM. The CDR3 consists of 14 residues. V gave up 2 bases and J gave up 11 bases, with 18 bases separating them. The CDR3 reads CASSLTGLPKGQYF. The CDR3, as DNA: TGTGCCAGCAGTTTAACGGGACTCCCTAAAGGGCAGTACTTC.

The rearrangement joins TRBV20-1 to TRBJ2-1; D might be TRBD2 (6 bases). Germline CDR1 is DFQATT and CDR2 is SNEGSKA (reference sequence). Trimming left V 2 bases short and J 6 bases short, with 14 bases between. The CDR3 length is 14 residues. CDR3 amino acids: CSARRDSGINEQFF. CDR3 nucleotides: TGCAGTGCTAGACGGGACTCCGGAATCAATGAGCAGTTCTTC.

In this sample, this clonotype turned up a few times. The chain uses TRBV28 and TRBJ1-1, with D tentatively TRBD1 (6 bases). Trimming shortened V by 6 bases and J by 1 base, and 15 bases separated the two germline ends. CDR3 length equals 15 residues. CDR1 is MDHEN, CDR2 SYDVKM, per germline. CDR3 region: CASRFRGGWNTEAFF. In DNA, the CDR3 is TGTGCCAGCAGGTTTAGAGGGGGATGGAACACTGAAGCTTTCTTT. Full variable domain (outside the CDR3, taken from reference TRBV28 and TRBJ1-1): DVKVTQSSRYLVKRTGEKVFLECVQDMDHENMFWYRQDPGLGLRLIYFSYDVKMKEKGDIPEGYSVSREKKERFSLILESASTNQTSMYLCASRFRGGWNTEAFFGQGTRLTVV.

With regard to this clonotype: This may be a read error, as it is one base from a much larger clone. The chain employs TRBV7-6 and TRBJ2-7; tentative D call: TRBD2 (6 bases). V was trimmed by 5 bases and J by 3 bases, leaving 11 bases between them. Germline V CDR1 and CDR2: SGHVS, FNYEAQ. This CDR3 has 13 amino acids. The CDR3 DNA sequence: TGTGCCAGCAGCCCTAGCGAAGTCTACGAGCAGTACTTC. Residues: CASSPSEVYEQYF.

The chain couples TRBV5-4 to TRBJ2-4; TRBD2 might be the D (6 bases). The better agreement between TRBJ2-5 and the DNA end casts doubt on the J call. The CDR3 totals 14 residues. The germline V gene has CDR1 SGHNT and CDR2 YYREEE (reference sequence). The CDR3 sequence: CASSLGGLPKTQYF. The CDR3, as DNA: TGTGCCAGCAGCTTGGGGGGACTCCCGAAGACCCAGTACTTC.

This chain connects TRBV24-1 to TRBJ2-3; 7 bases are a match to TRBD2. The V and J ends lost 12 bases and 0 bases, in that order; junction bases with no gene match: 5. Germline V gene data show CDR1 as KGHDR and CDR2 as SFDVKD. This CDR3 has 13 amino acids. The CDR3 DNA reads TGTGCCTGCGAGCGGGAAAGCACAGATACGCAGTATTTT. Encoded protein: CACERESTDTQYF.

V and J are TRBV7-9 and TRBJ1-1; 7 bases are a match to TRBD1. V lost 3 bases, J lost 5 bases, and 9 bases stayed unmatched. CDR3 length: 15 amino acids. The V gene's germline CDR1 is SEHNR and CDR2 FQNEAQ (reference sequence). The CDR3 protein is CASSLTTGFQTEAFF. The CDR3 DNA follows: TGTGCCAGCAGCTTGACGACAGGGTTCCAAACTGAAGCTTTCTTT.

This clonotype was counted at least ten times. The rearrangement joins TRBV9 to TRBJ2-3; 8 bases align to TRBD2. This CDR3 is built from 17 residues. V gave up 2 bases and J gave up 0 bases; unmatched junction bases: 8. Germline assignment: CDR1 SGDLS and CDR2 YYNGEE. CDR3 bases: TGTGCCAGCAGCGTTTCAAGCGGGGGAACGAGCACAGATACGCAGTATTTT. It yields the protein CASSVSSGGTSTDTQYF.

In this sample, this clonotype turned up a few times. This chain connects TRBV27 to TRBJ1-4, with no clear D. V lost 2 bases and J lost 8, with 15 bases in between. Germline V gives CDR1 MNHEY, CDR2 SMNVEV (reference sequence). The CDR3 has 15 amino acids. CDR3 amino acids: CASSLGPSYEEKLFF. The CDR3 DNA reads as TGTGCCAGCAGTTTAGGGCCATCCTACGAAGAAAAACTGTTTTTT.

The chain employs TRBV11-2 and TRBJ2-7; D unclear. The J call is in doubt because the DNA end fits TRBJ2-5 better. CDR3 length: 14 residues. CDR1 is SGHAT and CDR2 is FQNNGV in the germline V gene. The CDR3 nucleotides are TGTGCCAGCAGCTCCCCCCCTGGGCGGGAGACCCAGTACTTC. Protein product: CASSSPPGRETQYF.

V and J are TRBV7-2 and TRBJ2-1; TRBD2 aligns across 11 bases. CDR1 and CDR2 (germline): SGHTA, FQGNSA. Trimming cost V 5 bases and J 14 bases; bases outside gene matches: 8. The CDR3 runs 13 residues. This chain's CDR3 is CASSPLIAGGEFF. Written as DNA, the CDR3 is TGTGCCAGCAGCCCATTGATAGCGGGAGGGGAGTTCTTC.

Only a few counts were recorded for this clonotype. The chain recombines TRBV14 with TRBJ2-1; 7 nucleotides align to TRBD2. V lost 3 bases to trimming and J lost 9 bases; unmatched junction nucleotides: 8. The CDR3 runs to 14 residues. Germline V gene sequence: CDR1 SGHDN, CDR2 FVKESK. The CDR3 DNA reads TGTGCCAGCAGCCAGCGGACTAGGATACGTGAGCAGTTCTTC. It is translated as CASSQRTRIREQFF. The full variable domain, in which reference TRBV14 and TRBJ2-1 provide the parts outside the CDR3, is EAGVTQFPSHSVIEKGQTVTLRCDPISGHDNLYWYRRVMGKEIKFLLHFVKESKQDESGMPNNRFLAERTGGTYSTLKVQPAELEDSGVYFCASSQRTRIREQFFGPGTRLTVL.

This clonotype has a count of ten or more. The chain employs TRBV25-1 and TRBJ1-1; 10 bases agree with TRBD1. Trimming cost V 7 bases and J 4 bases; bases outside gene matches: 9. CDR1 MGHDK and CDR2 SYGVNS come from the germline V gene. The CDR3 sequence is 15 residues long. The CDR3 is CASKGTGVRSTEAFF. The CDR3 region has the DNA TGTGCCAGCAAAGGGACAGGGGTTAGGAGCACTGAAGCTTTCTTT. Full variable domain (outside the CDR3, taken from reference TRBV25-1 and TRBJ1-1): EADIYQTPRYLVIGTGKKITLECSQTMGHDKMYWYQQDPGMELHLIHYSYGVNSTEKGDLSSESTVSRIRTEHFPLTLESARPSHTSQYLCASKGTGVRSTEAFFGQGTRLTVV.

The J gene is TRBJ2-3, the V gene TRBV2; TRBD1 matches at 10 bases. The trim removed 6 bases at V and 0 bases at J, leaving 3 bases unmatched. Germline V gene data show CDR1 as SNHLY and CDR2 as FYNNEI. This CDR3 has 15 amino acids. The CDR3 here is CASRTGGPSTDTQYF. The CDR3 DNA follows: TGTGCCAGCAGGACAGGGGGCCCTAGCACAGATACGCAGTATTTT.

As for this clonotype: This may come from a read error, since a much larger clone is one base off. The CDR3: CASSEKRYNERFF. CDR3 sequence (DNA): TGTGCCAGCAGTGAGAAGCGGTACAATGAGCGGTTCTTC. V is TRBV2 and J is TRBJ2-1; D might be TRBD2 (5 bases). Per germline, CDR1 SNHLY and CDR2 FYNNEI. The CDR3 is 13 amino acids.

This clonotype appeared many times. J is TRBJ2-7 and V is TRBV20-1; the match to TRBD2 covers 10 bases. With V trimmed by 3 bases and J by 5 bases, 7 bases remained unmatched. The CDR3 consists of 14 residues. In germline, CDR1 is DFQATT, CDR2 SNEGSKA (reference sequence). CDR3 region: CSASTAGGPHEQYF. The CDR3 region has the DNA TGCAGTGCTAGTACAGCGGGAGGGCCCCACGAGCAGTACTTC.

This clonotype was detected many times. The CDR3 is CASSFASEQFF. Written as DNA, the CDR3 is TGTGCCAGCAGTTTTGCCTCCGAGCAGTTCTTC. The chain links TRBV12-3 or TRBV12-4 to TRBJ2-1; D unclear. The V end was cut by 3 bases, the J end by 10 bases, with 7 bases between. CDR3 size: 11 residues.

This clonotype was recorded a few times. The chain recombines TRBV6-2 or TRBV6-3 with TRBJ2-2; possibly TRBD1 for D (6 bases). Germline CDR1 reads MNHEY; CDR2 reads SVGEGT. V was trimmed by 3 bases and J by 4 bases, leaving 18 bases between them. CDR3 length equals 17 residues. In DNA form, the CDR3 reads TGTGCCAGCAGTTATCGGGTTTCCAGGGGTGCCACCGGGGAGCTGTTTTTT. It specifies CASSYRVSRGATGELFF.

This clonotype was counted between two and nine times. CDR3 nucleotide sequence: TGTGCCAGCAGTTTTGGTCCGTACCAAGAGACCCAGTACTTC. Its translation: CASSFGPYQETQYF. This chain links TRBV12-3 or TRBV12-4 with TRBJ2-5, with D unresolved. The CDR3 sequence is 14 residues long. Trimming cost V 3 bases and J 0 bases, with 8 bases left between them.